The 23 T cell receptor beta chains presented below share a single source sample, sequenced in a study of blood T cell repertoires in COVID-19. Clones were read by immunoSEQ multiplex PCR, and TCRdb kept only the in-frame ones, dropping some. The repertoire holds over 90,000 clones, with nearly 90% as singletons. Specimen: peripheral blood. The receptor source for this set is a man aged 50-60 years with active COVID-19.

The chain is built from TRBV11-2 and TRBJ2-7; TRBD1 agrees at 8 bases. After removal of 1 base from V and 5 bases from J, the junction contained 16 bases not matched to a gene. This CDR3 contains 18 residues. Germline V gene lookup returns CDR1 SGHAT and CDR2 FQNNGV. The CDR3 region is CASSLGIGRLTGVDEQYF. The CDR3 nucleotides read TGTGCCAGCAGCTTAGGGATTGGTCGCTTGACAGGGGTTGACGAGCAGTACTTC.

The chain joins TRBV10-2 to TRBJ1-1; TRBD1 matches 7 bases. The V segment lost 6 bases and the J segment 6 bases; nucleotides outside the gene matches: 10. The CDR3 consists of 14 residues. The germline V gene encodes CDR1 WSHSY and CDR2 SAAADI. CDR3 DNA: TGCGCCAGCAGGAGGGGGACAGCAGGCGCTGAAGCTTTCTTT. It codes for CASRRGTAGAEAFF.

This chain links TRBV2 with TRBJ1-3, with 8 bases lining up with TRBD1. This CDR3 contains 15 residues. Germline CDR1 and CDR2: SNHLY and FYNNEI. The trim removed 6 bases at V and 3 bases at J, leaving 7 bases unmatched. The CDR3 DNA reads as TGTGCCAGCAGCGCCAGGACAGGGAATGGAAACACCATATATTTT. This sequence encodes CASSARTGNGNTIYF.

J is TRBJ2-7 and V is TRBV18; 8 nucleotides line up with TRBD1. Germline V lookup: CDR1 KGHSH, CDR2 LQKENI. V shed 3 bases and J 3 bases; nucleotides not matched to a gene: 7. There are 15 residues in the CDR3. The CDR3 bases are TGTGCCAGCTCACCCCTCGGGACAGGACACTACGAGCAGTACTTC. This translates into CASSPLGTGHYEQYF.

V and J are TRBV11-2 and TRBJ1-3; 8 bases are shared with TRBD1. V lost 5 bases, J lost 0 bases, and 3 bases stayed unmatched. This CDR3 region has 15 residues. Germline values: CDR1 SGHAT, CDR2 FQNNGV. The CDR3 sequence is CASSPTGGSGNTIYF. In nucleotides, the CDR3 is TGTGCCAGCAGCCCCACAGGGGGCTCTGGAAACACCATATATTTT.

The rearrangement joins TRBV5-1 to TRBJ2-7; tentatively, D is TRBD2 (6 bases). This CDR3 contains 15 residues. Trimming removed 3 bases at V and 3 bases at J, with 16 bases between. Per the germline V gene, CDR1 is SGHRS and CDR2 is YFSETQ. The CDR3 coding sequence is TGCGCCAGCAGCTCGGCGGGACTTGGGGGCTACGAGCAGTACTTC. This encodes CASSSAGLGGYEQYF.

The rearrangement joins TRBV7-9 to TRBJ1-1, with D unclear. The germline V gene encodes CDR1 SEHNR and CDR2 FQNEAQ (reference sequence). This CDR3 comprises 14 residues. The germline V and J ends were trimmed by 4 bases and 1 base, with 10 bases remaining between them. CDR3 sequence reads: CASSSIRENTEAFF. The CDR3 DNA is TGTGCCAGCAGCTCAATCCGGGAGAACACTGAAGCTTTCTTT.

The rearrangement uses TRBV7-2 and TRBJ1-5, with D possibly matching TRBD1 (5 bases). The CDR3 loop spans 15 amino acids. Germline V CDR1 and CDR2: SGHTA, FQGNSA. Trimming cost V 3 bases and J 4 bases, with 13 bases left between them. The CDR3 DNA reads TGTGCCAGCAGCTTCGGTGGGGGGTCAAATCAGCCCCAGCATTTT. Amino acids: CASSFGGGSNQPQHF.

The chain carries TRBV18 and TRBJ2-5; D possibly corresponds to TRBD2 (6 bases). The germline V and J ends were trimmed by 4 bases and 2 bases, with 20 bases remaining between them. Germline loops: CDR1 KGHSH, CDR2 LQKENI. CDR3 length: 17 residues. The CDR3 DNA reads as TGTGCCAGCTCACTCTTAATTCCGGGAGAGGGTCAAGAGACCCAGTACTTC. The encoded protein is CASSLLIPGEGQETQYF.

The rearrangement uses TRBV20-1 and TRBJ1-1; no clear D gene. CDR1 is DFQATT and CDR2 is SNEGSKA in the germline V gene (reference sequence). The CDR3 sequence is 11 residues long. V shed 6 bases and J shed 0 bases, with 5 bases lying between them. The CDR3: CSAPMNTEAFF. CDR3 DNA sequence: TGCAGTGCCCCCATGAACACTGAAGCTTTCTTT.

The chain recombines TRBV3-1 (or the pseudogene TRBV3-2) with TRBJ2-5, with TRBD1 matching 7 bases. After removal of 6 bases from V and 0 bases from J, the junction contained 7 bases not matched to a gene. This CDR3 is 15 amino acids long. In germline, CDR1 is LGHDT, CDR2 YNNKEL (reference sequence). The DNA of the CDR3 is TGTGCCAGCAGTTCCCGGGACAGCGACCAAGAGACCCAGTACTTC. Residues: CASSSRDSDQETQYF.

There are a few counts of this clone. V is TRBV5-4 and J is TRBJ2-5; D is perhaps TRBD1 (7 bases). The CDR3 length is 15 residues. Germline assignment: CDR1 SGHNT and CDR2 YYREEE (reference sequence). V was cut by 6 bases and J by 3 bases, with 18 bases left in between. The CDR3 DNA reads TGTGCCAGCAACTACCAGGGGGGCCGAAAAGAGACCCAGTACTTC. This gives the protein CASNYQGGRKETQYF.

J is TRBJ1-2 and V is TRBV7-2; no clear D. CDR3 length: 15 amino acids. V lost 1 base to trimming and J lost 4 bases, with 13 bases between them. Germline values: CDR1 SGHTA, CDR2 FQGNSA. The DNA for the CDR3 is TGTGCCAGCAGCTTAGGGTTAGCCGGACTCTATGGCTACACCTTC. It codes for CASSLGLAGLYGYTF.

The chain couples TRBV5-1 to TRBJ2-3, with D hard to call. Trimming cost V 4 bases and J 5 bases, with 8 bases left between them. Germline V gene lookup returns CDR1 SGHRS and CDR2 YFSETQ. The CDR3 extends over 12 amino acids. CDR3 in amino acids: CASSSRGDTQYF. CDR3 nucleotide sequence: TGCGCCAGCAGCAGCCGCGGAGATACGCAGTATTTT.

This chain links TRBV5-4 with TRBJ2-3; unclear D gene. CDR3 size: 13 residues. Germline values: CDR1 SGHNT, CDR2 YYREEE (reference sequence). Between the trimmed V and J ends, which lost 4 bases and 4 bases, there was a span of 10 bases. Here the CDR3 DNA reads TGTGCCAGCAGCACCCCTAGGCCAGATACGCAGTATTTT. The encoded protein is CASSTPRPDTQYF.

The J gene is TRBJ1-1, the V gene TRBV30, with D perhaps matching TRBD1 (6 bases). Germline V lookup: CDR1 GTSNPN, CDR2 SVGIG (reference sequence). The CDR3 runs 15 residues. Trimming removed 4 bases from V and 1 base from J, with 16 bases in between. The CDR3 loop is CAWIPRGAANTEAFF. In DNA form, the CDR3 reads TGTGCCTGGATTCCCCGGGGGGCAGCGAACACTGAAGCTTTCTTT.

The rearrangement joins TRBV7-8 to TRBJ1-2, with D hard to call. V lost 1 base and J lost 8, with 11 bases in between. This CDR3 has 13 residues. Germline CDR1 SGHVS, CDR2 FQNEAQ. CDR3 nucleotide sequence: TGTGCCAGCAGCTTAGATCGGGAACGGGGCTACACCTTC. Amino acid sequence: CASSLDRERGYTF.

This clone was picked up one time. The chain combines TRBV6-6 with TRBJ2-3; D is perhaps TRBD2 (6 bases). Germline V lookup: CDR1 MNHNY, CDR2 SVGAGI (reference sequence). Between the trimmed V and J ends, which lost 5 bases and 4 bases, there was a span of 16 bases. The CDR3 runs 15 residues. Written as DNA, the CDR3 is TGTGCCAGCAGTAACCCCTGGACTAAGGCAGATACGCAGTATTTT. It translates to CASSNPWTKADTQYF.

The chain uses TRBV9 and TRBJ2-2; 10 bases match TRBD1. V gave up 3 bases and J gave up 5 bases; unmatched junction bases: 4. Germline CDR1 SGDLS, CDR2 YYNGEE. The CDR3 contains 15 residues. For the CDR3, the DNA is TGTGCCAGCAGCGAGGGACAGGGGAAAACCGGGGAGCTGTTTTTT. Translating it yields CASSEGQGKTGELFF.

The rearrangement joins TRBV6-6 to TRBJ1-1; TRBD1 agrees at 9 bases. From germline, CDR1 is MNHNY and CDR2 SVGAGI (reference sequence). The CDR3 spans 15 residues. Trimming took 4 bases from V and 3 from J; bases not matched to a gene: 6. CDR3 loop: CASSSPDRGDTEAFF. CDR3 in DNA: TGTGCCAGCAGTTCCCCAGACAGGGGGGACACTGAAGCTTTCTTT.

V is TRBV6-6 and J is TRBJ2-1; D is perhaps TRBD1 (6 bases). Per the germline V gene, CDR1 is MNHNY and CDR2 is SVGAGI (reference sequence). The CDR3 spans 13 residues. Deletions cut 8 bases from V and 8 bases from J, with 16 bases between. In DNA, the CDR3 is TGTGCCAGCGGCCCAACAGGGTCGCATGAGCAGTTCTTC. Encoded protein: CASGPTGSHEQFF.

The chain employs TRBV6-6 and TRBJ2-2, with D maybe TRBD1 (5 bases). V was cut by 6 bases and J by 4 bases, with 12 bases left in between. Germline assignment: CDR1 MNHNY and CDR2 SVGAGI (reference sequence). There are 14 residues in the CDR3. DNA of the CDR3: TGTGCCAGCAGCCCTCGTCAGGGCACCGGGGAGCTGTTTTTT. Protein sequence: CASSPRQGTGELFF.

This clone was seen once. V usage is TRBV12-5 and J usage is TRBJ1-5; no firm D call. V was shortened by 0 bases and J by 0 bases, with 12 bases between the two germline ends. Germline-derived CDR1 and CDR2 are LGHNT and FRNRAP. The CDR3 length is 17 residues. In DNA, the CDR3 is TGTGCTAGTGGTTTGGTACGATATCGGGGTAGCAATCAGCCCCAGCATTTT. Translation: CASGLVRYRGSNQPQHF. Full variable domain (outside the CDR3, taken from reference TRBV12-5 and TRBJ1-5): DARVTQTPRHKVTEMGQEVTMRCQPILGHNTVFWYRQTMMQGLELLAYFRNRAPLDDSGMPKDRFSAEMPDATLATLKIQPSEPRDSAVYFCASGLVRYRGSNQPQHFGDGTRLSIL.